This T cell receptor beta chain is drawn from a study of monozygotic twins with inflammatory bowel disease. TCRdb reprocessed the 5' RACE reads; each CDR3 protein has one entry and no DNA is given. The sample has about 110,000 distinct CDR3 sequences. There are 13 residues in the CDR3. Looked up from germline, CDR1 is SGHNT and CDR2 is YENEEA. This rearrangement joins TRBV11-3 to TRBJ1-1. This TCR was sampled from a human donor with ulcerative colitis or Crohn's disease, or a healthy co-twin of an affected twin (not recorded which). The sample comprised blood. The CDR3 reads CASSSGVYTEAFF. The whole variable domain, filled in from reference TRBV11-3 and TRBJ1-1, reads EAGVVQSPRYKIIEKKQPVAFWCNPISGHNTLYWYLQNLGQGPELLIRYENEEAVDDSQLPKDRFSAERLKGVDSTLKIQPAELGDSAVYLCASSSGVYTEAFFGQGTRLTVV.